This record looks at one T cell receptor beta chain sequence and its context. The sample is drawn from a study of control samples from healthy donors and cancer patients. The CDR3 is made up of 12 amino acids. V was cut by 6 bases and J by 9 bases, with 15 bases left in between. Generated by immunoSEQ multiplex PCR, the TCRdb table keeps only in-frame clones and is missing some. The repertoire holds some 410,000 clones, around 90% seen once, with more than 6% in the top ten. The sample was PBMCs. The V and J genes are TRBV12-3 or TRBV12-4 and TRBJ2-7; the D gene is possibly TRBD2 (5 bases). This TCR came from a man in his forties with head and neck cancer. The chain's CDR3 is CASSRTPEGQYF. In DNA, the CDR3 is TGTGCCAGCAGCCGGACCCCCGAGGGGCAGTACTTC.